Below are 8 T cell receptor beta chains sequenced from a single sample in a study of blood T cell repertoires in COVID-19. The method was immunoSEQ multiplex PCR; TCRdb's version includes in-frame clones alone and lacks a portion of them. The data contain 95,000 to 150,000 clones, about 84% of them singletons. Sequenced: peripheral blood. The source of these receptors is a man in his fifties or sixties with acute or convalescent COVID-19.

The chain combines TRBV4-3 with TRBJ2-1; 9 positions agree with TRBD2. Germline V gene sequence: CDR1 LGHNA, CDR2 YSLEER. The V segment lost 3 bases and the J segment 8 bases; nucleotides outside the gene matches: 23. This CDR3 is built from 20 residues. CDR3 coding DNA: TGCGCCAGCAGCCAGACTAGCGGAGCTCCGAGTCAAACTTCGGTGGATGAGCAGTTCTTC. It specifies CASSQTSGAPSQTSVDEQFF.

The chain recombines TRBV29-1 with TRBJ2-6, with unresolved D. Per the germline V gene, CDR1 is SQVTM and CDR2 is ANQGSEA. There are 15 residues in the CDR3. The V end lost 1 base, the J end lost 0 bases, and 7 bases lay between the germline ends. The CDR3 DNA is TGCAGCGTTGAAGCCTGGCTCTCTGGGGCCAACGTCCTGACTTTC. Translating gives CSVEAWLSGANVLTF.

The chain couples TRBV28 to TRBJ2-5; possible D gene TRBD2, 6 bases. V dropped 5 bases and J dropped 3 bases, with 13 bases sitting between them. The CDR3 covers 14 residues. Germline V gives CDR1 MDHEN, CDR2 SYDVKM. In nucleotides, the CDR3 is TGTGCCAGCAGTCCACATAGCGGTGAAGAGACCCAGTACTTC. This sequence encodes CASSPHSGEETQYF.

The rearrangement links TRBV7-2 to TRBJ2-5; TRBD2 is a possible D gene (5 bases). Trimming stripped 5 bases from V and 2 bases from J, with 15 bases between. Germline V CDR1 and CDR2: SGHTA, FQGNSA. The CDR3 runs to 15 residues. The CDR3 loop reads CASSPLGGNQETQYF. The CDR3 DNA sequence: TGTGCCAGCAGCCCCCTTGGAGGCAATCAAGAGACCCAGTACTTC.

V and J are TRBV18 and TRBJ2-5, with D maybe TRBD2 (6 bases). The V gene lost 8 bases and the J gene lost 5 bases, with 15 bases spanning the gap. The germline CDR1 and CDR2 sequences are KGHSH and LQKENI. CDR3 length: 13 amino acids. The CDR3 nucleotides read TGTGCCAGCCGGGGGTCGGCCGGGGAGACCCAGTACTTC. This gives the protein CASRGSAGETQYF.

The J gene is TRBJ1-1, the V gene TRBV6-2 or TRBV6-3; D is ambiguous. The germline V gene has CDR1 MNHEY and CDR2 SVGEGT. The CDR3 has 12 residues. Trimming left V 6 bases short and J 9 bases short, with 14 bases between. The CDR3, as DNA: TGTGCCAGCAGCCACGATAACAGAAAAGCTTTCTTT. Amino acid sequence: CASSHDNRKAFF.

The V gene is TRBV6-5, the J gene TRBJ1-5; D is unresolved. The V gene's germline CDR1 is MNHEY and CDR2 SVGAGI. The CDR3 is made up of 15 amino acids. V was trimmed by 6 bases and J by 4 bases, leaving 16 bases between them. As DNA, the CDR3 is TGTGCCAGCAGACCCCGGGAAACTCCAAATCAGCCCCAGCATTTT. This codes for CASRPRETPNQPQHF.

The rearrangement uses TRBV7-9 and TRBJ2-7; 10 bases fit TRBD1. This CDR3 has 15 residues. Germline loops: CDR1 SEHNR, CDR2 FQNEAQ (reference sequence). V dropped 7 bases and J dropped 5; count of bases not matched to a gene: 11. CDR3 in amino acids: CASTKADRGYNEQYF. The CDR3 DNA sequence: TGTGCCAGCACCAAAGCGGACAGGGGGTACAACGAGCAGTACTTC.